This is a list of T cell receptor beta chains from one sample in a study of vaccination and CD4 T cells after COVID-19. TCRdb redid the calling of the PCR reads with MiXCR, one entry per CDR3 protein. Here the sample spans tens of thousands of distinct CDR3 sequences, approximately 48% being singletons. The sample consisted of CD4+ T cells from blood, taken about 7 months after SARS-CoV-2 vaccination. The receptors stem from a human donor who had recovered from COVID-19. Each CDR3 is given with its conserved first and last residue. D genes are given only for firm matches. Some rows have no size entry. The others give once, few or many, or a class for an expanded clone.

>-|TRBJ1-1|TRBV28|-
CASSEDPRRGAFF
TGTGCCAGCAGTGAAGACCCACGCCGAGGAGCTTTCTTT
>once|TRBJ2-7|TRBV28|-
CASREQLFYEQYF
TGTGCCAGCAGAGAACAACTATTCTACGAGCAGTACTTC
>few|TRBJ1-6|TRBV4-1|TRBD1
CASSQHGTVSSPLHF
TGCGCCAGCAGCCAACACGGGACAGTGAGTTCACCCCTCCACTTT
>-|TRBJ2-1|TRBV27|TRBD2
CASSAGTSLGNEQFF
TGTGCCAGCAGTGCAGGGACTAGCCTTGGCAATGAGCAGTTCTTC
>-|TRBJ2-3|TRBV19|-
CAQGESDTQYF
TGTGCACAGGGAGAATCAGATACGCAGTATTTT
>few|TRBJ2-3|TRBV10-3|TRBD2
CAIGGGADTQYF
TGTGCCATCGGGGGAGGGGCAGATACGCAGTATTTT
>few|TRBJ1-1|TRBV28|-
CASSPLWGANTEAFF
TGTGCCAGCAGTCCCCTTTGGGGGGCGAACACTGAAGCTTTCTTT
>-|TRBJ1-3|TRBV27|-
CASSQSGIRDSGNTIYF
TGTGCCAGCAGCCAGTCGGGGATTAGGGACTCTGGAAACACCATATATTTT
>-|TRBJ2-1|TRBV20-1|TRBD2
CSATGGGYNEQFF
TGCAGTGCTACCGGGGGGGGCTACAATGAGCAGTTCTTC
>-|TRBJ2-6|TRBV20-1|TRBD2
CSASIGTSASGANVLTF
TGCAGTGCTAGCATAGGGACTAGCGCGTCTGGGGCCAACGTCCTGACTTTC
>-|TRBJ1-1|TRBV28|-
CASSFWQGSNTEAFF
TGTGCCAGCAGTTTTTGGCAGGGATCGAACACTGAAGCTTTCTTT
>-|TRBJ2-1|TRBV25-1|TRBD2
CASSPSGKREQFF
TGTGCCAGCAGTCCTAGCGGGAAGCGTGAGCAGTTCTTC
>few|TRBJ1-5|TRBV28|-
CASRSHRRGEPQHF
TGTGCCAGCAGGAGCCACAGGCGAGGAGAGCCCCAGCATTTT
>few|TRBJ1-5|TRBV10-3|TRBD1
CAISEDRDNQPQHF
TGTGCCATCAGTGAAGACAGGGATAATCAGCCCCAGCATTTT
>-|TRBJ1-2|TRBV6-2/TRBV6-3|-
CASSYGAPRGNYGYTF
TGTGCCAGCAGTTACGGGGCCCCACGGGGGAACTATGGCTACACCTTC
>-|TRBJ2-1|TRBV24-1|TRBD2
CATSWGAGFYNEQFF
TGTGCCACCAGTTGGGGAGCGGGATTCTACAATGAGCAGTTCTTC
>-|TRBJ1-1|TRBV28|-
CASSLWGRTANTEAFF
TGTGCCAGCAGTTTATGGGGACGAACAGCGAACACTGAAGCTTTCTTT
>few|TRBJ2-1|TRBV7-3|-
CASSPVPGDYNEQFF
TGTGCCAGCAGCCCCGTTCCGGGAGATTACAATGAGCAGTTCTTC
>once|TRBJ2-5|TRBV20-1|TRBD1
CSAIGTDQETQYF
TGCAGTGCTATTGGGACAGACCAAGAGACCCAGTACTTC
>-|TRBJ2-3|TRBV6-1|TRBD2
CASMVAGADTQYF
TGTGCCAGCATGGTAGCGGGAGCAGATACGCAGTATTTT
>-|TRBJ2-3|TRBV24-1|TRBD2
CATSDFPTSGTDTQYF
TGTGCCACCAGTGATTTCCCGACTAGCGGGACAGATACGCAGTATTTT
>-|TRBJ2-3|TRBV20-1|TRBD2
CSATTSGSADTQYF
TGCAGTGCAACGACTAGCGGGAGCGCAGATACGCAGTATTTT
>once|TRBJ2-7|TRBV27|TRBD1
CASSLGGQAYEQYF
TGTGCCAGCAGTTTAGGAGGACAGGCCTACGAGCAGTACTTC
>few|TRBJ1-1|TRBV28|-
CASSSVNTEAFF
TGTGCCAGCAGTTCCGTGAACACTGAAGCTTTCTTT
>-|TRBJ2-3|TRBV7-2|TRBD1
CASSPLTGGGTQYF
TGTGCCAGCAGCCCACTAACAGGGGGAGGTACGCAGTATTTT
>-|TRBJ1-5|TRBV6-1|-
CASSGNRVGQPQHF
TGTGCCAGCAGTGGAAACAGGGTAGGCCAGCCCCAGCATTTT
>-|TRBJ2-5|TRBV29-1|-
CSVVGFSEQWETQYF
TGCAGCGTGGTTGGGTTTTCGGAACAGTGGGAGACCCAGTACTTC
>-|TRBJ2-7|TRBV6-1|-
CASSEQVRVEQYF
TGTGCCAGCAGTGAACAGGTTCGCGTCGAGCAGTACTTC
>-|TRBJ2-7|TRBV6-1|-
CASREGPASYEQYF
TGTGCCAGCAGGGAAGGTCCGGCTTCCTACGAGCAGTACTTC
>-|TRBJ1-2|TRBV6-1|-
CATSRTVLGYTF
TGTGCCACCTCAAGGACAGTGCTCGGCTACACCTTC
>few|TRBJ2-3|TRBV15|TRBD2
CATSTSGRAPDTQYF
TGTGCCACCAGCACTAGCGGGAGGGCCCCCGATACGCAGTATTTT
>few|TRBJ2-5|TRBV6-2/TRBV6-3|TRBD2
CASASPWGRASIKETQYF
TGTGCCAGCGCTTCCCCATGGGGGAGGGCCTCCATCAAAGAGACCCAGTACTTC
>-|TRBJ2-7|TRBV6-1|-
CASSEPAVLTFSDSSYEQYF
TGTGCCAGCAGTGAACCCGCGGTACTGACCTTTTCGGATAGCTCCTACGAGCAGTACTTC
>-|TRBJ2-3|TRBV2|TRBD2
CASSERLADTDTQYF
TGTGCCAGCAGTGAACGGCTAGCGGACACAGATACGCAGTATTTT
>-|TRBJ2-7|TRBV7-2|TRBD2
CASSLVDSGIYEQYF
TGTGCCAGCAGCTTAGTTGATAGCGGGATTTACGAGCAGTACTTC
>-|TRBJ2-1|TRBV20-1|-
CSAKGDTYNEQFF
TGCAGTGCTAAGGGGGACACCTACAATGAGCAGTTCTTC
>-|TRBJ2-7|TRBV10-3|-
CAIRPTSGVHEGYEQYF
TGTGCCATCAGGCCAACATCGGGAGTACACGAAGGGTACGAGCAGTACTTC
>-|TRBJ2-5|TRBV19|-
CASSIDSQETQYF
TGTGCCAGTAGTATAGACAGCCAAGAGACCCAGTACTTC
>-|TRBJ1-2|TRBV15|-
CATSRALPNYGYTF
TGTGCCACCAGCAGAGCCCTACCTAACTATGGCTACACCTTC
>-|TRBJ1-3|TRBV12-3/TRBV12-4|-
CASSLWQGSGNTIYF
TGTGCCAGCAGTTTGTGGCAGGGTTCTGGAAACACCATATATTTT
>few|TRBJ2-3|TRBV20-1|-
CSARASDTQYF
TGCAGTGCTAGAGCCTCAGATACGCAGTATTTT
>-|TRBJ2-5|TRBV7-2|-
CASSWGTETQYF
TGTGCCAGCAGCTGGGGGACGGAGACCCAGTACTTC
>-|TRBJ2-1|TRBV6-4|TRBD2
CASSDGGSGSYNEQFF
TGTGCCAGCAGTGACGGTGGTAGCGGGTCCTACAATGAGCAGTTCTTC
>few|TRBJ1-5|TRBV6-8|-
CASSLSYSNQPQHF
TGTGCCAGCAGTCTGAGTTATAGCAATCAGCCCCAGCATTTT
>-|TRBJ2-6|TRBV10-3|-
CAIRSLRAQTSSGANVLTF
TGTGCCATCAGGTCCCTAAGGGCACAAACGAGCTCTGGGGCCAACGTCCTGACTTTC
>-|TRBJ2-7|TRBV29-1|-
CSVRLRTYEQYF
TGCAGCGTTCGGTTGAGGACATACGAGCAGTACTTC
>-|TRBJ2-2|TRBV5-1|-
CASSFQGTGELFF
TGCGCCAGCAGCTTTCAGGGCACCGGGGAGCTGTTTTTT
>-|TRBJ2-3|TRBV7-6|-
CASSLSTDTQYF
TGTGCCAGCAGCTTAAGCACAGATACGCAGTATTTT
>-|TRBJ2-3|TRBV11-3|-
CASSLGHAGADTQYF
TGTGCCAGCAGCTTAGGGCATGCAGGGGCAGATACGCAGTATTTT
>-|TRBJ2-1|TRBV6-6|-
CASSDRWTENNEQFF
TGTGCCAGCAGTGATCGCTGGACGGAGAACAATGAGCAGTTCTTC
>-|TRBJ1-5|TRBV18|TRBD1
CASSGQGDQPQHF
TGTGCCAGCTCAGGACAGGGGGACCAGCCCCAGCATTTT
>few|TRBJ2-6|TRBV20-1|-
CSARVLTSGANVLTF
TGCAGTGCTAGGGTTTTGACCTCTGGGGCCAACGTCCTGACTTTC
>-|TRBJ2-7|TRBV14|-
CASSHPTGPFSYEQYF
TGTGCCAGCAGCCACCCGACAGGTCCCTTTTCATACGAGCAGTACTTC
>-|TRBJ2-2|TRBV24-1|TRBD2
CATTAGAGELFF
TGTGCCACCACGGCGGGGGCCGGGGAGCTGTTTTTT
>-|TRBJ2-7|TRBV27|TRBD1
CASSPQTGGYEQYF
TGTGCCAGCAGTCCTCAGACAGGGGGCTACGAGCAGTACTTC
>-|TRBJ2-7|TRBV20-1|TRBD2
CSAHFLAGFPPYEQYF
TGCAGTGCTCATTTCTTAGCGGGATTCCCCCCCTACGAGCAGTACTTC
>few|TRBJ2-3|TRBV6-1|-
CASARGEDTQYF
TGTGCCAGCGCCAGAGGGGAAGATACGCAGTATTTT